These 28 T cell receptor beta chains share one sample of origin, sequenced in a study of blood T cell repertoires in COVID-19. Sequencing used immunoSEQ multiplex PCR; TCRdb keeps in-frame clones, though not all of them. The table has more than 120,000 clones, 84% seen once. What was sequenced was PBMCs or T cells enriched from blood (not recorded which). The receptors come from a man aged 50 or older in a cohort exposed to, infected with or recovered from COVID-19 (not recorded which).

The chain recombines TRBV3-1 (or the pseudogene TRBV3-2) with TRBJ2-1; no definite D call. CDR1 is LGHDT, CDR2 YNNKEL, per germline (reference sequence). This CDR3 is built from 11 residues. Trimming pared 3 bases from V and 12 bases from J, leaving 9 bases between. CDR3: CASSHPTGQFF. The CDR3 DNA reads TGTGCCAGCAGCCATCCGACGGGGCAGTTCTTC.

This clone was seen only once. The chain couples TRBV28 to TRBJ1-5, with 12 bases matching TRBD1. Germline-derived CDR1 and CDR2 are MDHEN and SYDVKM. This CDR3 is built from 14 residues. The V segment lost 5 bases and the J segment 7 bases; nucleotides outside the gene matches: 3. The DNA of the CDR3 is TGTGCCAGCAGTCGGGACAGGGGGCGACAGCCCCAGCATTTT. Translating gives CASSRDRGRQPQHF.

This chain connects TRBV7-9 to TRBJ2-1; 10 bases agree with TRBD2. CDR1 is SEHNR and CDR2 is FQNEAQ in the germline V gene (reference sequence). After removal of 2 bases from V and 2 bases from J, the junction contained 0 bases not matched to a gene. CDR3 length: 15 amino acids. The DNA for the CDR3 is TGTGCCAGCAGCTTACTAGCGGGGGCCTACAATGAGCAGTTCTTC. Translation: CASSLLAGAYNEQFF. The full variable domain, in which reference TRBV7-9 and TRBJ2-1 provide the parts outside the CDR3, is DTGVSQNPRHKITKRGQNVTFRCDPISEHNRLYWYRQTLGQGPEFLTYFQNEAQLEKSRLLSDRFSAERPKGSFSTLEIQRTEQGDSAMYLCASSLLAGAYNEQFFGPGTRLTVL.

The chain links TRBV5-1 to TRBJ2-5, with 7 positions matching TRBD1. The trim removed 2 bases at V and 5 bases at J, leaving 6 bases unmatched. The CDR3 sequence is 14 residues long. Germline-derived CDR1 and CDR2 are SGHRS and YFSETQ. CDR3 in amino acids: CASSLGGPRETQYF. The CDR3 DNA follows: TGCGCCAGCAGCTTAGGGGGCCCGAGGGAGACCCAGTACTTC. Full variable domain (missing parts from reference TRBV5-1 and TRBJ2-5): KAGVTQTPRYLIKTRGQQVTLSCSPISGHRSVSWYQQTPGQGLQFLFEYFSETQRNKGNFPGRFSGRQFSNSRSEMNVSTLELGDSALYLCASSLGGPRETQYFGPGTRLLVL.

V usage is TRBV5-1 and J usage is TRBJ2-1, with TRBD1 matching 7 bases. CDR1 and CDR2 from the germline V gene are SGHRS and YFSETQ. V trimming: 5 bases; J trimming: 4 bases; junction bases outside the gene matches: 6. The CDR3 runs to 14 residues. CDR3 in DNA: TGCGCCAGCAGGATTACAGGGGAATACAATGAGCAGTTCTTC. Its protein product is CASRITGEYNEQFF. The full variable domain, rest sourced from reference TRBV5-1 and TRBJ2-1, is KAGVTQTPRYLIKTRGQQVTLSCSPISGHRSVSWYQQTPGQGLQFLFEYFSETQRNKGNFPGRFSGRQFSNSRSEMNVSTLELGDSALYLCASRITGEYNEQFFGPGTRLTVL.

This clone showed up just once. The J gene is TRBJ2-7, the V gene TRBV18, with D possibly matching TRBD1 (6 bases). The CDR3 is 15 residues long. Germline CDR1 reads KGHSH; CDR2 reads LQKENI. The V end lost 2 bases, the J end lost 0 bases, and 11 bases lay between the germline ends. The CDR3, as DNA: TGTGCCAGCTCACCAGTTCAGGGGAGCTCCTACGAGCAGTACTTC. Translated, it gives CASSPVQGSSYEQYF.

The chain is built from TRBV9 and TRBJ2-7; 7 bases map to TRBD1. The CDR3 has 14 residues. V lost 5 bases and J lost 0; bases outside the gene matches: 5. Germline CDR1 reads SGDLS; CDR2 reads YYNGEE. For the CDR3, the DNA is TGTGCCAGCAGTTACAGGGGCGGCTCCTACGAGCAGTACTTC. It yields the protein CASSYRGGSYEQYF.

The chain links TRBV24-1 to TRBJ2-2; the D gene is possibly TRBD1 (6 bases). Trimming took off 5 bases at V and 2 bases at J, with 14 bases between the two ends. The CDR3 length is 16 residues. CDR1 KGHDR and CDR2 SFDVKD come from the germline V gene. CDR3 coding DNA: TGTGCCACCAGTGCCCGGAGTGGGGGCAACACCGGGGAGCTGTTTTTT. Translating gives CATSARSGGNTGELFF.

The chain uses TRBV6-5 and TRBJ1-4; D is unresolved. The ends were cut back, 4 bases at V and 0 bases at J, with 12 bases in the middle. CDR1 and CDR2 (germline): MNHEY, SVGAGI. The CDR3 extends over 16 amino acids. CDR3 loop: CASSSRPPATNEKLFF. For the CDR3, the DNA is TGTGCCAGCAGTTCTAGACCTCCTGCAACTAATGAAAAACTGTTTTTT.

This sequence joins TRBV19 and TRBJ2-5, with 7 bases lining up with TRBD1. V trimming: 3 bases; J trimming: 3 bases; junction bases outside the gene matches: 10. Germline V gives CDR1 LNHDA, CDR2 SQIVND (reference sequence). This CDR3 comprises 16 residues. The CDR3 is CASSIVSGQTEETQYF. Here the CDR3 DNA reads TGTGCCAGTAGTATCGTCTCGGGACAGACAGAAGAGACCCAGTACTTC.

This clone was detected once. The V and J genes are TRBV6-5 and TRBJ1-2, with unresolved D. The CDR3 sequence is 14 residues long. Germline V gives CDR1 MNHEY, CDR2 SVGAGI. The V and J ends lost 5 bases and 6 bases respectively, with 16 bases between them. The CDR3 spells CASSRTVGGDGYTF. CDR3 in DNA: TGTGCCAGCAGTCGGACGGTGGGAGGAGATGGCTACACCTTC.

The chain employs TRBV28 and TRBJ2-1; weak D call: TRBD2 (9 bases). This CDR3 is 15 amino acids long. The V end lost 7 bases, the J end lost 9 bases, and 22 bases lay between the germline ends. Per the germline V gene, CDR1 is MDHEN and CDR2 is SYDVKM. In nucleotides, the CDR3 is TGTGCCAGCACCCTACGGACAGGGCGGGGGGGTGAGCAGTTCTTC. This translates into CASTLRTGRGGEQFF.

V gene TRBV27 combines with J gene TRBJ1-6; the D gene is possibly TRBD1 (6 bases). There are 15 residues in the CDR3. Trimming stripped 8 bases from V and 5 bases from J, with 16 bases between. Germline V gene lookup returns CDR1 MNHEY and CDR2 SMNVEV (reference sequence). The CDR3 spells CASSLGDTDNSPLHF. The DNA for the CDR3 is TGTGCCAGCTCCCTGGGGGACACTGATAATTCACCCCTCCACTTT.

In nucleotides, the CDR3 is TGTGCCACCAGTGAACAGGGTTCCGGCTACAATGAGCAGTTCTTC. Amino acid sequence: CATSEQGSGYNEQFF. The rearrangement joins TRBV24-1 to TRBJ2-1, with D possibly matching TRBD1 (6 bases). The germline V gene encodes CDR1 KGHDR and CDR2 SFDVKD. The CDR3 is 15 amino acids. V was shortened by 4 bases and J by 3 bases, with 12 bases between the two germline ends.

The chain is built from TRBV14 and TRBJ2-7; D is perhaps TRBD2 (6 bases). CDR1 and CDR2 from the germline V gene are SGHDN and FVKESK. The V gene lost 0 bases and the J gene lost 4 bases, with 7 bases spanning the gap. The CDR3 covers 13 residues. The CDR3 sequence: CASSQDGLYEQYF. The CDR3 region has the DNA TGTGCCAGCAGCCAAGATGGACTATACGAGCAGTACTTC.

This chain links TRBV30 with TRBJ2-7; no reliable D call. Per the germline V gene, CDR1 is GTSNPN and CDR2 is SVGIG (reference sequence). The CDR3 spans 12 residues. Between the trimmed V and J ends, which lost 5 bases and 2 bases, there was a span of 10 bases. The CDR3 region has the DNA TGTGCCTGGGGTTTGTATACCTACGAGCAGTACTTC. This sequence encodes CAWGLYTYEQYF.

The chain carries TRBV10-1 and TRBJ1-2, with 7 bases lining up with TRBD1. This CDR3 comprises 13 residues. Germline values: CDR1 WNHNN, CDR2 SYGVQD (reference sequence). V shed 0 bases and J 5 bases; nucleotides not matched to a gene: 0. CDR3 nucleotides: TGCGCCAGCAGTGAGTCGACAGGGTATGGCTACACCTTC. This gives the protein CASSESTGYGYTF.

The chain has TRBV24-1 and TRBJ2-2; 11 positions match TRBD2. Germline loops: CDR1 KGHDR, CDR2 SFDVKD. V was pared by 5 bases and J by 1 base, with 2 bases of the junction left unmatched. This CDR3 has 16 amino acids. CDR3 sequence (DNA): TGTGCCACCAGTGGGGGACTAGCGGAGAACACCGGGGAGCTGTTTTTT. Its translation: CATSGGLAENTGELFF.

V usage is TRBV4-1 and J usage is TRBJ1-6; no definite D call. Trimming shortened V by 0 bases and J by 1 base, and 7 bases separated the two germline ends. Germline values: CDR1 MGHRA, CDR2 YSYEKL. This CDR3 is built from 16 residues. CDR3 nucleotides: TGCGCCAGCAGCCAAGAAATACAATCCTATAATTCACCCCTCCACTTT. Translation gives CASSQEIQSYNSPLHF.

This rearrangement joins TRBV12-3 or TRBV12-4 to TRBJ1-1; 7 positions match TRBD1. Trimming at V came to 6 bases and at J to 1 base, leaving 2 bases not matched to a gene. CDR3 size: 13 residues. The CDR3 region has the DNA TGTGCCAGCAGGGGACAGCCGAACACTGAAGCTTTCTTT. Translated, it gives CASRGQPNTEAFF.

This chain links TRBV19 with TRBJ1-1, with D possibly matching TRBD1 (6 bases). The CDR3 totals 14 residues. Trimming left V 6 bases short and J 4 bases short, with 15 bases between. Looked up from germline, CDR1 is LNHDA and CDR2 is SQIVND (reference sequence). CDR3 bases: TGTGCCAGTAGAATGGGGACATACCGCACTGAAGCTTTCTTT. Its translation: CASRMGTYRTEAFF.

The V call is TRBV28, the J call TRBJ2-7; 7 nucleotides line up with TRBD2. Germline lookup yields CDR1 MDHEN and CDR2 SYDVKM. V dropped 2 bases and J dropped 2; count of bases not matched to a gene: 3. The CDR3 totals 14 residues. CDR3 nucleotide sequence: TGTGCCAGCAGTTTAACTAGCGTCGCCTACGAGCAGTACTTC. It translates to CASSLTSVAYEQYF.

This chain links TRBV7-2 with TRBJ2-5; 11 bases map to TRBD2. CDR1 and CDR2 (germline): SGHTA, FQGNSA. The CDR3 spans 15 residues. Trimming cost V 3 bases and J 7 bases; bases outside gene matches: 7. The CDR3 sequence is CASSFTSGRGGTQYF. The DNA for the CDR3 is TGTGCCAGCAGCTTCACTAGCGGGAGAGGAGGGACCCAGTACTTC.

The count of this clone is one. The genes are TRBV15 and TRBJ2-6; no firm D call. Between the trimmed V and J ends, which lost 0 bases and 0 bases, there was a span of 6 bases. The CDR3 has 16 residues. Germline assignment: CDR1 LNHNV and CDR2 YYDKDF (reference sequence). As DNA, the CDR3 is TGTGCCACCAGCAGAGATCCGGGCTCTGGGGCCAACGTCCTGACTTTC. Its protein product is CATSRDPGSGANVLTF.

The chain recombines TRBV5-1 with TRBJ1-5; D is ambiguous. The CDR3 length is 14 residues. Germline V lookup: CDR1 SGHRS, CDR2 YFSETQ. V lost 1 base to trimming and J lost 5 bases, with 10 bases between them. The CDR3 loop is CASSLSGSDQPQHF. The CDR3 DNA is TGCGCCAGCAGCTTGTCCGGGTCGGATCAGCCCCAGCATTTT.

The chain couples TRBV19 to TRBJ1-2; D is possibly TRBD1 (5 bases). In germline, CDR1 is LNHDA, CDR2 SQIVND (reference sequence). Trimming took off 9 bases at V and 7 bases at J, with 18 bases between the two ends. This CDR3 has 13 residues. The CDR3 DNA reads TGTGCCAGCCAGGCGGGGGTTCGTGGTGGCTACACCTTC. It codes for CASQAGVRGGYTF.

The chain combines TRBV30 with TRBJ1-5; maybe TRBD1 (6 bases). The CDR3 contains 15 residues. The germline V and J ends were trimmed by 0 bases and 5 bases, with 14 bases remaining between them. Germline V gives CDR1 GTSNPN, CDR2 SVGIG (reference sequence). The CDR3 bases are TGTGCCTGGAGTGTAGGTCTGGGGGCGGATCAGCCCCAGCATTTT. This translates into CAWSVGLGADQPQHF.

The chain is built from TRBV21-1 and TRBJ1-1. TRBV21-1 is a listed pseudogene. The CDR3 length is 16 residues. CDR3 DNA: TGTGCCAGCAGCAAAAAGGGCGGGGGCCCGGGCACTGAAGCTTTCTTT. As protein: CASSKKGGGPGTEAFF.